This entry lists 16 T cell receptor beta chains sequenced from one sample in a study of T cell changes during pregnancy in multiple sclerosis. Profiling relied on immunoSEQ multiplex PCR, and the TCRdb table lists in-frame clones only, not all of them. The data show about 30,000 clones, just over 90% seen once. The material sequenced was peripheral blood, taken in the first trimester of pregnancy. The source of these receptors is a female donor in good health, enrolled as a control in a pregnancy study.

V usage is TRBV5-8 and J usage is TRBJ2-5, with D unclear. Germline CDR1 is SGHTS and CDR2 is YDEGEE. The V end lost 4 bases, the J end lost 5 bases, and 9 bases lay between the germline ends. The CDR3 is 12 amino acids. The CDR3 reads CASSPGRETQYF. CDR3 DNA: TGTGCCAGCAGCCCTGGTCGGGAGACCCAGTACTTC.

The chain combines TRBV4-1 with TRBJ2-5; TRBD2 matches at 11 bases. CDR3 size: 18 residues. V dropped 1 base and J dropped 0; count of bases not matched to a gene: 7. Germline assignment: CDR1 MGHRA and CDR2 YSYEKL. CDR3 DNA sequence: TGCGCCAGCAGCCAAGGACTAGCGGGGTTCATTTACCAAGAGACCCAGTACTTC. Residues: CASSQGLAGFIYQETQYF.

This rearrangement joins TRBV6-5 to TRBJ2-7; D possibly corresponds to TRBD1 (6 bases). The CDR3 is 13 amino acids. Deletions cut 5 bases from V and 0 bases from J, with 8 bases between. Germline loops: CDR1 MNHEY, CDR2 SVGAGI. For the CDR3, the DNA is TGTGCCAGCAGTCAACAGGGCTCCTACGAGCAGTACTTC. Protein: CASSQQGSYEQYF.

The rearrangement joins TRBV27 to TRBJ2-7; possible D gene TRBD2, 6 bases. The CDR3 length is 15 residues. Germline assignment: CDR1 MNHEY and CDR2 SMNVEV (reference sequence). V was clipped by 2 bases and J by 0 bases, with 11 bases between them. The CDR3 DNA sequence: TGTGCCAGCAGTTTAGCGGGACTCAGCTCCTACGAGCAGTACTTC. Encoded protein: CASSLAGLSSYEQYF.

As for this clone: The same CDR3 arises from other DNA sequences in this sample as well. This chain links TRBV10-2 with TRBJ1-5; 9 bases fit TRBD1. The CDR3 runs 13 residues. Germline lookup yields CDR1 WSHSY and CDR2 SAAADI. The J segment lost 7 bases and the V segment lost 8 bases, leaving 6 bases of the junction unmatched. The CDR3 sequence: CASGQGKGQPQHF. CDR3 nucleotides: TGCGCCAGCGGACAGGGGAAAGGGCAGCCCCAGCATTTT.

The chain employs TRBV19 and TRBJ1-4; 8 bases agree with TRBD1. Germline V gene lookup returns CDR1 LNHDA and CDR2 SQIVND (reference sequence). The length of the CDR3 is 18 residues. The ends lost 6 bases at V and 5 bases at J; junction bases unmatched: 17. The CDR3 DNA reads TGTGCCAGTAGCCCTGGAGCCCTCGACAGGGGAGCCAATGAAAAACTGTTTTTT. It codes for CASSPGALDRGANEKLFF.

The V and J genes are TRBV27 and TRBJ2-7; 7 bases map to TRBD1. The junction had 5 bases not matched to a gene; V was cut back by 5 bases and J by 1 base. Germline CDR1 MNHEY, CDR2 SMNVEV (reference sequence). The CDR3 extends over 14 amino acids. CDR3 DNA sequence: TGTGCCAGCAGTCCCCCGGACAGGTCCTACGAGCAGTACTTC. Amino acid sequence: CASSPPDRSYEQYF.

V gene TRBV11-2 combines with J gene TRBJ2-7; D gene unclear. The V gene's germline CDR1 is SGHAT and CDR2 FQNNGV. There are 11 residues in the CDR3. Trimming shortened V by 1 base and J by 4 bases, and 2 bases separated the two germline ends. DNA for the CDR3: TGTGCCAGCAGCTTAGCTTACGAGCAGTACTTC. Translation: CASSLAYEQYF.

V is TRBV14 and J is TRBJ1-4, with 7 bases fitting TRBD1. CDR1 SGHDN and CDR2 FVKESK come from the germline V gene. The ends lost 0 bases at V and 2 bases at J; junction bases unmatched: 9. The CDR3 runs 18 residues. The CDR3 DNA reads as TGTGCCAGCAGCCAAGAAGTAGGGGGCGCCGCGACTAATGAAAAACTGTTTTTT. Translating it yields CASSQEVGGAATNEKLFF.

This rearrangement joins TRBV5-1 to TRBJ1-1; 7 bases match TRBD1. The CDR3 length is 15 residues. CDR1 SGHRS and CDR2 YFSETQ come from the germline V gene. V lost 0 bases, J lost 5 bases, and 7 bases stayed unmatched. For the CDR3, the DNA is TGCGCCAGCAGCTTGGGGAGGGGGCCGACTACTGAAGCTTTCTTT. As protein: CASSLGRGPTTEAFF.

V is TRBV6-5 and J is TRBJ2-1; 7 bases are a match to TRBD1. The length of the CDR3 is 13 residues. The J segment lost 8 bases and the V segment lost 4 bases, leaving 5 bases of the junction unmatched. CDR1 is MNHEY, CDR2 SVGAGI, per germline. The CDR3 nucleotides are TGTGCCAGCAGTTCCCGACAGGGCTATGAGCAGTTCTTC. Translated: CASSSRQGYEQFF.

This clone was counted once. The CDR3 DNA reads TGTGCCAGCAGCGTGGGGAGTGGGGGGGGCTACACCTTC. Translated, it gives CASSVGSGGGYTF. The rearrangement joins TRBV9 to TRBJ1-2; D possibly corresponds to TRBD1 (5 bases). This CDR3 comprises 13 residues. Germline V gene sequence: CDR1 SGDLS, CDR2 YYNGEE. The ends were cut back, 2 bases at V and 8 bases at J, with 13 bases in the middle.

The CDR3 DNA is TGTGCCAGCAGCTTGGACAGGGGGAGCCACAATGAGCAGTTCTTC. It specifies CASSLDRGSHNEQFF. The J gene is TRBJ2-1, the V gene TRBV5-4; TRBD1 matches at 8 bases. The V gene end was trimmed by 0 bases and the J gene end by 5 bases; junction bases not matched to a gene: 4. The CDR3 covers 15 residues. Germline V gene data show CDR1 as SGHNT and CDR2 as YYREEE (reference sequence). The whole variable domain, remainder taken from reference TRBV5-4 and TRBJ2-1, is ETGVTQSPTHLIKTRGQQVTLRCSSQSGHNTVSWYQQALGQGPQFIFQYYREEENGRGNFPPRFSGLQFPNYSSELNVNALELDDSALYLCASSLDRGSHNEQFFGPGTRLTVL.

The CDR3 region is CASSARGGEQFF. CDR3 nucleotides: TGTGCCAGTAGTGCGAGGGGGGGTGAGCAGTTCTTC. The rearrangement uses TRBV19 and TRBJ2-1; maybe TRBD2 (7 bases). The CDR3 extends over 12 amino acids. Deletions cut 5 bases from V and 9 bases from J, with 11 bases between. Germline assignment: CDR1 LNHDA and CDR2 SQIVND (reference sequence).

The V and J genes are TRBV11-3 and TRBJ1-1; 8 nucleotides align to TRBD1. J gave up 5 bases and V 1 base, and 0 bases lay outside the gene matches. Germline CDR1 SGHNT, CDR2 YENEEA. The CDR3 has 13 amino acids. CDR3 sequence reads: CASSLGTGTEAFF. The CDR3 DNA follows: TGTGCCAGCAGCTTAGGGACAGGGACTGAAGCTTTCTTT. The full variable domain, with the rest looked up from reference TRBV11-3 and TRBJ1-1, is EAGVVQSPRYKIIEKKQPVAFWCNPISGHNTLYWYLQNLGQGPELLIRYENEEAVDDSQLPKDRFSAERLKGVDSTLKIQPAELGDSAVYLCASSLGTGTEAFFGQGTRLTVV.

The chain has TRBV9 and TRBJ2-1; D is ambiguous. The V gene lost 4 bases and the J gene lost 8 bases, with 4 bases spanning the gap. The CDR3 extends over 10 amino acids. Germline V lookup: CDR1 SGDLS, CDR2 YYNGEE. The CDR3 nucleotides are TGTGCCAGCAGCCCCTATGAGCAGTTCTTC. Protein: CASSPYEQFF.